This T cell receptor beta chain was sequenced for a study of cytomegalovirus exposure and HLA in healthy donors. Overall study findings and caveats: Most TCR sequences were rare, but some public TCRs occurred in many donors. Prediction of most subjects' HLA-A and HLA-B alleles by TCR beta sequences was reportedly accurate.

This clone was detected once. Antigen: not known. Donors were ostensibly healthy at sampling, although undocumented immune exposures were probable. The CDR3 has 13 amino acids. Per germline, CDR1 SGHDT and CDR2 YYEEEE. V lost 2 bases to trimming and J lost 4 bases; unmatched junction nucleotides: 0. 60 Vbeta and 13 Jbeta primers were used in PCR. The repertoire was sequenced with immunoSEQ multiplex PCR; TCRdb's copy has only in-frame clones and lacks some. The repertoire holds some 160,000 clones, with about four fifths as singletons. Specimen: PBMCs. The receptor was derived from a male donor in good health and CMV-seropositive. The rearrangement uses TRBV5-6 and TRBJ2-3; 8 bases are a match to TRBD1. DNA for the CDR3: TGTGCCAGCAGCTTACAGGGGGCAGATACGCAGTATTTT. This translates into CASSLQGADTQYF. Together with reference TRBV5-6 and TRBJ2-3, the CDR3 gives the full variable domain: DAGVTQSPTHLIKTRGQQVTLRCSPKSGHDTVSWYQQALGQGPQFIFQYYEEEERQRGNFPDRFSGHQFPNYSSELNVNALLLGDSALYLCASSLQGADTQYFGPGTRLTVL.